This T cell receptor (beta chain) was identified in a study of identical twins' blood T cells. The junction had 7 bases not matched to a gene; V was cut back by 6 bases and J by 7 bases. The CDR3 is 12 amino acids. CDR1 and CDR2 (germline): DFQATT, SNEGSKA (reference sequence). From the 5' RACE reads, TCRdb called clonotypes with MiXCR, one entry per CDR3 protein. The table shows fewer than 450,000 distinct CDR3 sequences, with more than 25% occurring only once. The sample was PBMCs. J is TRBJ1-2 and V is TRBV20-1, with 8 nucleotides matching TRBD1. The source is a woman between 18 and 50 years old in good health. DNA of the CDR3: TGCAGTGCCTGGACAGGGTTCGGTGGCTACACCTTC. Residues: CSAWTGFGGYTF.